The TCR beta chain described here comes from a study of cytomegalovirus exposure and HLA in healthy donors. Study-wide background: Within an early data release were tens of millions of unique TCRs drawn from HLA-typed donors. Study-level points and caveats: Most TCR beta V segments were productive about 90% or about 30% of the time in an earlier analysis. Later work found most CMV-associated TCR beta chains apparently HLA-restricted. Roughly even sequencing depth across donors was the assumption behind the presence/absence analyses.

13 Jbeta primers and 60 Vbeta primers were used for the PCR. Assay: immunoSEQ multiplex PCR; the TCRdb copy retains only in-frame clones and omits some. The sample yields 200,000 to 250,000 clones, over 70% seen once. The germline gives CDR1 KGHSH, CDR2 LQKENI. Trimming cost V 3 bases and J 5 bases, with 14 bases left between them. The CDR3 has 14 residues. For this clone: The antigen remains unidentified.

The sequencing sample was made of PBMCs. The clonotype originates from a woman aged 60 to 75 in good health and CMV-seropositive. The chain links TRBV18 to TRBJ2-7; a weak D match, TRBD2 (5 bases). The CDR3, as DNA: TGTGCCAGCTCACCGACGGAGGTTGAAAACGAGCAGTACTTC. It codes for CASSPTEVENEQYF.